These T cell receptor beta chains were read from a single sample in a study of T cell changes during pregnancy in multiple sclerosis. This table comes from immunoSEQ multiplex PCR, and its TCRdb copy is limited to in-frame clones, with some not included. The table includes 40,000 to 55,000 clones, approximately 91% detected once. The specimen comprised CD4+ T cells from peripheral blood mononuclear cells, sampled after pregnancy. The receptors derive from a female donor in good health, enrolled as a control in a pregnancy study. Both conserved end residues are part of each CDR3. A D gene is named only where the DNA matches it firmly. The listing skips clone size in some rows; elsewhere it reads once, few, many or a size class.

CASSDRDRLFF	TGTGCCAGTAGCGACAGGGATCGGCTGTTTTTT	TRBD1	TRBV19	TRBJ1-4	-
CASSPIALTSTDTQYF	TGTGCCAGCAGCCCAATAGCGTTGACTAGCACAGATACGCAGTATTTT	-	TRBV28	TRBJ2-3	-
CSAFSGNEQFF	TGCAGTGCATTTTCAGGGAATGAGCAGTTCTTC	-	TRBV20-1	TRBJ2-1	-
CASGLQTAGWGNTIYF	TGTGCTAGTGGCCTCCAAACGGCAGGCTGGGGAAACACCATATATTTT	-	TRBV12-5	TRBJ1-3	-
CASCLGRKEKLFF	TGTGCCAGCTGTTTAGGGAGAAAGGAAAAACTGTTTTTT	-	TRBV6-5	TRBJ1-4	-
CSANGGGGRSYVGEQYF	TGCAGCGCTAACGGGGGTGGGGGTCGTTCTTATGTTGGAGAGCAGTACTTC	-	TRBV29-1	TRBJ2-7	-
CASSTQAASYEQYF	TGCGCCAGCAGCACACAGGCAGCCTCCTACGAGCAGTACTTC	-	TRBV5-1	TRBJ2-7	-
CASSDSAGGSTDTQYF	TGTGCCAGCAGTGACTCTGCGGGGGGAAGCACAGATACGCAGTATTTT	TRBD2	TRBV6-4	TRBJ2-3	-
CASSLTSGGLEQYF	TGCGCCAGCAGCCTGACTAGCGGGGGACTCGAGCAGTACTTC	TRBD2	TRBV5-1	TRBJ2-7	-
CASTLGQGAVNQPQHF	TGTGCCAGCACCCTGGGACAGGGGGCGGTCAATCAGCCCCAGCATTTT	TRBD1	TRBV6-6	TRBJ1-5	once
CASSLDGGFTNYGYTF	TGTGCCAGCAGCTTAGATGGAGGGTTTACTAACTATGGCTACACCTTC	-	TRBV7-8	TRBJ1-2	-
CASSVSGVDSPLHF	TGTGCCAGCAGCGTATCAGGGGTTGATTCACCCCTCCACTTT	-	TRBV9	TRBJ1-6	-
CSVDGGGEGRRKLFF	TGCAGCGTTGACGGGGGGGGCGAGGGTCGACGAAAACTGTTTTTT	-	TRBV29-1	TRBJ1-4	-
CASRPGVSVGGTQYF	TGTGCCAGCAGGCCGGGGGTTTCAGTGGGAGGTACGCAGTATTTT	-	TRBV5-4	TRBJ2-3	-
CASSLDFRGTGYTF	TGTGCCAGCAGCTTGGATTTCAGGGGGACTGGCTACACCTTC	TRBD1	TRBV5-6	TRBJ1-2	-
CSAGTRGRNTEAFF	TGCAGCGCCGGAACCAGGGGGAGGAACACTGAAGCTTTCTTT	TRBD1	TRBV29-1	TRBJ1-1	-
CASSQRYGNEQFF	TGCGCCAGCAGCCAACGCTATGGCAATGAGCAGTTCTTC	-	TRBV4-1	TRBJ2-1	-
CASRRPDRAYEQYF	TGTGCCAGCAGAAGACCCGACAGGGCCTACGAGCAGTACTTC	TRBD1	TRBV6-5	TRBJ2-7	-
CASRAWTGGTEAFF	TGTGCCAGCAGGGCTTGGACGGGAGGCACTGAAGCTTTCTTT	-	TRBV7-2	TRBJ1-1	-
CASSQGAGDYEQYF	TGTGCCAGCAGCCAGGGGGCGGGGGACTACGAGCAGTACTTC	-	TRBV7-8	TRBJ2-7	few
CASSPPGNKRTSGMVEQYF	TGTGCCAGCTCACCACCAGGGAACAAGAGGACTAGCGGGATGGTCGAGCAGTACTTC	TRBD2	TRBV18	TRBJ2-7	-
CASSFGGEAFF	TGCGCCAGCAGTTTTGGGGGGGAAGCTTTCTTT	-	TRBV5-1	TRBJ1-1	-
CASSPGGSDGEQFF	TGTGCTAGCAGCCCGGGGGGTTCGGACGGTGAGCAGTTCTTC	TRBD2	TRBV7-7	TRBJ2-1	-
CASSYAGQSYEQYF	TGTGCCAGCAGTTACGCTGGACAGTCCTACGAGCAGTACTTC	-	TRBV6-5	TRBJ2-7	-
CASSLAGGHKGDTQYF	TGTGCCAGCAGTTTAGCGGGAGGGCATAAAGGAGATACGCAGTATTTT	TRBD2	TRBV28	TRBJ2-3	-
CASSLGGVSQETQYF	TGTGCCAGCAGCTTGGGTGGAGTGTCCCAAGAGACCCAGTACTTC	-	TRBV5-4	TRBJ2-5	-